The T cell receptor beta chain described here comes from a study of blood T cell repertoires in COVID-19 (dated by TCRdb to about 2020). With respect to the entire study: The collaborator samples originated in the United States, Italy and Spain and spanned the acute and convalescent phases of COVID-19. The material from the prospective study consisted of cDNA or gDNA derived from T cells, B-cell-depleted T cells, or PBMCs. The dataset comprised deeply sampled blood TCRbeta repertoires from subjects exposed to, actively infected with, or recovered from COVID-19. A freely available public database, intended as a resource for researchers studying the immune response to SARS-CoV-2, is where the repertoires were released. The samples were drawn from the first 160 participants of the ongoing ImmuneRACE study and from more than 1,000 subjects provided by 6 global collaborators. Sample metadata almost always included a de-identified subject ID, COVID-19 status, age in years and sex. Where HLA class I and class II types were available, the types were taken from metadata supplied by the sample provider, not from assay-based typing. Results the study describes overall, beyond this receptor: How much clinical and demographic metadata was included differed by source and by participant, and the metadata was provided uncurated.

The collaborating institutions used their own protocols to collect whole blood in K2EDTA tubes. For TCRbeta analysis, collaborators shipped samples in one of three forms: frozen whole blood, isolated PBMCs, or DNA extracted from either of those sample types. TCRbeta CDR3 regions were amplified from genomic DNA by means of the immunoSEQ Assay, a bias-controlled multiplex PCR. Under the source paper's analysis protocol: The number of nucleated cells in each sample was estimated from the amplification of reference gene primers within the assay. To quantify the absolute abundance of each unique TCRbeta CDR3 rearrangement, sequence reads were collapsed and filtered. For each sample, productive Simpson clonality was calculated by taking the square root of Simpson's diversity index across productive rearrangements. In its TCRdb copy, this immuneACCESS table keeps in-frame sequences only and misses some clones. Where compared with another copy, unresolved V genes explain less than half of these, and the others have no known cause. For V, J and clone size, that table is used; D and trimming come from the DNA. A total of approximately 140,000 clones appear in this sample, 65% to 85% of them only once. About 18% of the sample goes to the ten largest clones.

Points on this clone: Which antigen it targets is not known. No per-base quality is available; no much larger clone lies one base away.

Source material: peripheral blood. The sequence derives from a woman older than 75 with acute or convalescent COVID-19.

The bases read TGTGCCTGGAGTAGTAGGGGCCCGACTAACTATGGCTACACCTTC. Its protein is CAWSSRGPTNYGYTF. This chain is built from TRBV30 and TRBJ1-2; TRBD1 is possibly the D segment (5 matching bases). CDR1 is given as GTSNPN and CDR2 as SVGIG, both from the germline V gene (reference sequence). The CDR3, cysteine through phenylalanine, is 15 amino acids long. Only the CDR3 DNA stays, 45 bases, in frame from base 1. The V and J ends are trimmed by 2 bases and 0 bases, leaving 13 bases between them.